The subject of this entry is one TCR beta chain. What it binds is unknown. These data belong to a study of cytomegalovirus exposure and HLA in healthy donors. Notes on the study in general: Among TCR beta chains, those listed as cytomegalovirus-associated numbered about 160. Accurate prediction of most subjects' HLA-A and HLA-B alleles from TCR beta sequences was reported.

The germline gives CDR1 MNHEY, CDR2 SMNVEV (reference sequence). The CDR3 has 13 amino acids. Trimming took 4 bases from V and 7 from J, leaving 14 bases between them. This PCR relied on a set of 60 Vbeta primers and 13 Jbeta primers. TCRdb's copy holds only in-frame clones and misses some; the assay was immunoSEQ multiplex PCR. This repertoire comprises 70,000 or so clones; its ten largest clones make up 2% to 3%. This sequence was found in a female donor in good health and CMV-seropositive. The sample consisted of PBMCs. The V call is TRBV27, the J call TRBJ2-7; TRBD2 is a possible D gene (5 bases). In DNA form, the CDR3 reads TGTGCCAGCAGTTCAGGAGAGTCGGGGGAGCAGTACTTC. Translating it yields CASSSGESGEQYF.